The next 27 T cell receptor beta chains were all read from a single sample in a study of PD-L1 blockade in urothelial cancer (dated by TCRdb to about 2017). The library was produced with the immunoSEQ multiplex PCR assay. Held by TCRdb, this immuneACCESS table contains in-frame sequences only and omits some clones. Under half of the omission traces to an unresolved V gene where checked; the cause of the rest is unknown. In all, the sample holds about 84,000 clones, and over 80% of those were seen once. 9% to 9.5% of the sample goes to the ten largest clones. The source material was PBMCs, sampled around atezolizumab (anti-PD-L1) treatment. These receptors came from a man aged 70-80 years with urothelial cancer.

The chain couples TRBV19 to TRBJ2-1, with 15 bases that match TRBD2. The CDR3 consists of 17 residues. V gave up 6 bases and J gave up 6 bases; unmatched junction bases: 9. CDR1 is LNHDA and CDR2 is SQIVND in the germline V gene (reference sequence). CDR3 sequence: CASSPGTSGRFGNEQFF. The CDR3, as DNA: TGTGCCAGTAGCCCCGGGACTAGCGGGAGGTTCGGCAATGAGCAGTTCTTC.

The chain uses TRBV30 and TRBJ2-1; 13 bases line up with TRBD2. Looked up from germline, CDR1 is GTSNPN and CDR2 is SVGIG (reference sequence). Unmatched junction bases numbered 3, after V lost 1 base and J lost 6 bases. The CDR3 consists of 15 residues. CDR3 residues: CAWSAGLAGANEQFF. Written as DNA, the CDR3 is TGTGCCTGGAGTGCAGGACTAGCGGGAGCCAATGAGCAGTTCTTC.

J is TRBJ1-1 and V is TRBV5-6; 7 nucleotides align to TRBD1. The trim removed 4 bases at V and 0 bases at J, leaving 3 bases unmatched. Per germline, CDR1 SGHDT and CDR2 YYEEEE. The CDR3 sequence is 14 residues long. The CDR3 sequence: CASSRRGMNTEAFF. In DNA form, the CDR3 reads TGTGCCAGCAGCCGCAGGGGGATGAACACTGAAGCTTTCTTT.

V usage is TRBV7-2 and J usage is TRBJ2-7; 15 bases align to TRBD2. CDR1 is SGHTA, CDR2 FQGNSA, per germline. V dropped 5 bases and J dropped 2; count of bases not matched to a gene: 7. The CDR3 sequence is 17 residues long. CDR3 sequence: CASSPDGLAGGPYEQYF. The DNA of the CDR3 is TGTGCCAGCAGCCCCGACGGACTAGCGGGAGGGCCCTACGAGCAGTACTTC. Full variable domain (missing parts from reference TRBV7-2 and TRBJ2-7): GAGVSQSPSNKVTEKGKDVELRCDPISGHTALYWYRQSLGQGLEFLIYFQGNSAPDKSGLPSDRFSAERTGGSVSTLTIQRTQQEDSAVYLCASSPDGLAGGPYEQYFGPGTRLTVT.

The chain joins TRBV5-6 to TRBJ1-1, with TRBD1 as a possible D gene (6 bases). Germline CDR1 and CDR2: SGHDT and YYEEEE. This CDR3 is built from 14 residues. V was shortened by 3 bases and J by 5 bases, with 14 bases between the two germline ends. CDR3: CASSSQGWITEAFF. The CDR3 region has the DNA TGTGCCAGCAGCTCCCAGGGGTGGATAACTGAAGCTTTCTTT.

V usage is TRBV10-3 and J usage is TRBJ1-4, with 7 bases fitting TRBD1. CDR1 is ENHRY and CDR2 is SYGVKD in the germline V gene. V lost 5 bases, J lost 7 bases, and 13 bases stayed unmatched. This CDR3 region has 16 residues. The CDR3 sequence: CAISRTGTEEPEKLFF. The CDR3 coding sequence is TGTGCCATCAGTCGGACCGGGACAGAGGAGCCTGAAAAACTGTTTTTT.

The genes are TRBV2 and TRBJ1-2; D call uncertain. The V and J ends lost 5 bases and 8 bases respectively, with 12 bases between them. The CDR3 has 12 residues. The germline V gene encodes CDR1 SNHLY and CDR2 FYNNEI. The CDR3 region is CASSLVRGGYTF. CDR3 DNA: TGTGCCAGCAGTCTCGTCAGAGGGGGCTACACCTTC.

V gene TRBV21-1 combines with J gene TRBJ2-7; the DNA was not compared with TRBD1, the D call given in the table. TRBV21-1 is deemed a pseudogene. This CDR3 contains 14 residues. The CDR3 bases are TGTGCCAGCAGCATCCGGACAGGGACGTACGAGCAGTACTTC. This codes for CASSIRTGTYEQYF.

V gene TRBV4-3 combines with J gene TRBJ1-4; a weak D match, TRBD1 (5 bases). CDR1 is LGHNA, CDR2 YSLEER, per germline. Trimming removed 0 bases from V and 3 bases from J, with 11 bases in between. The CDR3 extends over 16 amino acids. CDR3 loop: CASSQEFRGANEKLFF. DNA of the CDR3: TGCGCCAGCAGCCAAGAATTCCGGGGGGCTAATGAAAAACTGTTTTTT.

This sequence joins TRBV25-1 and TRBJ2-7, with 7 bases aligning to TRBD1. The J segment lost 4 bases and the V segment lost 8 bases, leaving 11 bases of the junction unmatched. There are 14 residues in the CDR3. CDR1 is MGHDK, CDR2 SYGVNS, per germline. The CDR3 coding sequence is TGTGCCAGCCGGGACAGCCTCGTTAGTTACGAGCAGTACTTC. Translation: CASRDSLVSYEQYF.

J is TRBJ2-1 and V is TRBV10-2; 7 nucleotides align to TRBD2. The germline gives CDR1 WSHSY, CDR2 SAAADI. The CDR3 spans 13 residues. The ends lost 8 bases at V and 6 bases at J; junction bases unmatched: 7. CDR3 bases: TGCGCCAGCCGCAGCGGGATGGCCAATGAGCAGTTCTTC. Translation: CASRSGMANEQFF.

As DNA, the CDR3 is TGTGCCAGCAGCCAAACAGGGCGGGAGACCCAGTACTTC. It codes for CASSQTGRETQYF. The chain has TRBV7-7 and TRBJ2-5; tentative D call: TRBD1 (6 bases). The CDR3 is 13 residues long. V lost 5 bases, J lost 5 bases, and 12 bases lay in between. Germline V gene sequence: CDR1 SSHAT, CDR2 FNYEAQ (reference sequence).

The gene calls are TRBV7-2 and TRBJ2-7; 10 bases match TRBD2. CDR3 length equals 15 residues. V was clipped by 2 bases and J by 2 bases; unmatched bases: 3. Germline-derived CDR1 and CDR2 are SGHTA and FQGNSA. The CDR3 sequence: CASSLMSGGAYEQYF. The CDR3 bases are TGTGCCAGCAGCTTAATGAGCGGGGGGGCCTACGAGCAGTACTTC.

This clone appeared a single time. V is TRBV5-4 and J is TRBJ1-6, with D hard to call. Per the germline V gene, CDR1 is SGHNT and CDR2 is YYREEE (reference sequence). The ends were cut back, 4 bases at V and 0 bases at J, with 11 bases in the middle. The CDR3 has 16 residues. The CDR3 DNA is TGTGCCAGCAGCCCGGACTACAGCTCCTATAATTCACCCCTCCACTTT. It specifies CASSPDYSSYNSPLHF.

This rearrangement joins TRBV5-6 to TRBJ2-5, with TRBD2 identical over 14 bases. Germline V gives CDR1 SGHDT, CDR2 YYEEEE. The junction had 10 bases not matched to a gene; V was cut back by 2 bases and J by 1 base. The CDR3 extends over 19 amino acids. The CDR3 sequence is CASSFWTSGRKRSQETQYF. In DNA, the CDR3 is TGTGCCAGCAGCTTTTGGACTAGCGGGAGGAAAAGGAGCCAAGAGACCCAGTACTTC. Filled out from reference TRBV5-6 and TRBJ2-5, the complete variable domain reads DAGVTQSPTHLIKTRGQQVTLRCSPKSGHDTVSWYQQALGQGPQFIFQYYEEEERQRGNFPDRFSGHQFPNYSSELNVNALLLGDSALYLCASSFWTSGRKRSQETQYFGPGTRLLVL.

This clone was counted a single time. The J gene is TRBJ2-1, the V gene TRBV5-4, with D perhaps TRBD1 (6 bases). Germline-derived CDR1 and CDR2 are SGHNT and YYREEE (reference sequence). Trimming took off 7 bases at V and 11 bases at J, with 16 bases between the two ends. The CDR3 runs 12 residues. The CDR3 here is CASGRDQGKQFF. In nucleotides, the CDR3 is TGTGCCAGCGGAAGAGACCAGGGGAAGCAGTTCTTC.

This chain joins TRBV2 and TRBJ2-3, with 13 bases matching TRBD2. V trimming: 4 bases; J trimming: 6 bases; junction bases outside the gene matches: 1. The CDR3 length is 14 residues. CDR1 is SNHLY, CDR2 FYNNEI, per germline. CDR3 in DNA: TGTGCCAGCAGTGCGACTAGCGGGAGGGATACGCAGTATTTT. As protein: CASSATSGRDTQYF.

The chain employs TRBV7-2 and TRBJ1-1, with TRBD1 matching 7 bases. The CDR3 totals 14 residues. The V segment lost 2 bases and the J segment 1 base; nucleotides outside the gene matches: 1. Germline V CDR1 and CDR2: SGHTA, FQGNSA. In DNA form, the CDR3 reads TGTGCCAGCAGCTTACAGGGGGGGAACACTGAAGCTTTCTTT. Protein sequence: CASSLQGGNTEAFF.

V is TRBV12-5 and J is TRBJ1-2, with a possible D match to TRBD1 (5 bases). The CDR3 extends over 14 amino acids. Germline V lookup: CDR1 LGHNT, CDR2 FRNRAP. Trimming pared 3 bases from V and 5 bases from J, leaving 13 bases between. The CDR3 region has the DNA TGTGCTAGTGGTTTCCCTGGGGGGGGGTATGGCTACACCTTC. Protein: CASGFPGGGYGYTF. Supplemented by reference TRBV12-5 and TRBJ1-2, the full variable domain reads DARVTQTPRHKVTEMGQEVTMRCQPILGHNTVFWYRQTMMQGLELLAYFRNRAPLDDSGMPKDRFSAEMPDATLATLKIQPSEPRDSAVYFCASGFPGGGYGYTFGSGTRLTVV.

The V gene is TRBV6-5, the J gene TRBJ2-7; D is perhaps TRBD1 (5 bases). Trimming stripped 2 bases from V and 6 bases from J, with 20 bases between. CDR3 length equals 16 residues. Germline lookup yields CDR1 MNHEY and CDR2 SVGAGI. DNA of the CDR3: TGTGCCAGCAGTTACAGTTTCAGGGAAGCTCCTTCCGAGCAGTACTTC. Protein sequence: CASSYSFREAPSEQYF.

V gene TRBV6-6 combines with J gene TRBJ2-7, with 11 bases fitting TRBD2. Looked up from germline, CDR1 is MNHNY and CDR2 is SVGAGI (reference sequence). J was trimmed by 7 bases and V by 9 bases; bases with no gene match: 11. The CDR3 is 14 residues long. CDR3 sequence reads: CASLAGGGYMEQYF. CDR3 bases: TGTGCCAGTCTAGCGGGAGGCGGTTATATGGAGCAGTACTTC.

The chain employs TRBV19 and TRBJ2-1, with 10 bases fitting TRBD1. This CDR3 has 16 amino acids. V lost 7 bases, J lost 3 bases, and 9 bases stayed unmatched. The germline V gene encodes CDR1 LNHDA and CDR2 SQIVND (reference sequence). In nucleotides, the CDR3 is TGTGCCAGTATGGGGAGACAGGGGGCTGGCTACAATGAGCAGTTCTTC. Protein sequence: CASMGRQGAGYNEQFF.

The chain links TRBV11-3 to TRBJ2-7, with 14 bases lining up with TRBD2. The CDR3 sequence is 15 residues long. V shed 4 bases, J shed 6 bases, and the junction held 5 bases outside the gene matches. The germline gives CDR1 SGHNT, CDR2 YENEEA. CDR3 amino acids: CASSWGLAGASEQYF. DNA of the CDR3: TGTGCCAGCAGCTGGGGACTAGCGGGAGCGAGCGAGCAGTACTTC.

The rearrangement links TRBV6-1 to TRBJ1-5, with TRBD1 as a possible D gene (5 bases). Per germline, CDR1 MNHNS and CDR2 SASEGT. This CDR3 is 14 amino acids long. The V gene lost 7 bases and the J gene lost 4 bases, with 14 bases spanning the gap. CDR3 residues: CASTEAGGNQPQHF. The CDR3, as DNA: TGTGCCAGCACCGAAGCGGGGGGAAATCAGCCCCAGCATTTT.

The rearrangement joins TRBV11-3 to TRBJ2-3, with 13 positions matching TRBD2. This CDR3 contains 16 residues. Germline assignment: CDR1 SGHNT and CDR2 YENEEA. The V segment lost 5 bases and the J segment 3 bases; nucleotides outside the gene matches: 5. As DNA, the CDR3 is TGTGCCAGCAGCCCAGGGACTAGCGGGGAGACAGATACGCAGTATTTT. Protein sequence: CASSPGTSGETDTQYF.

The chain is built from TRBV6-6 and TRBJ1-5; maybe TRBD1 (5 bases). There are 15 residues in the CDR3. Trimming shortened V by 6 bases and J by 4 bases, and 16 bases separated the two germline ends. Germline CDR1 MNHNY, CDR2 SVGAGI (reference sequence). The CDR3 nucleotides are TGTGCCAGCAGGGGCGGGACCGGAACAAATCAGCCCCAGCATTTT. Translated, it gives CASRGGTGTNQPQHF.

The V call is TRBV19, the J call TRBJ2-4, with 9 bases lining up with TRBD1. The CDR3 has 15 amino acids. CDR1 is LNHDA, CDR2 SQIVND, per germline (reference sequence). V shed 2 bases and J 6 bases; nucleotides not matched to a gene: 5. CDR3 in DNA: TGTGCCAGTAGTATATCGGGACAGGGAATAAACATTCAGTACTTC. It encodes CASSISGQGINIQYF.